Below are 30 T cell receptor beta chains sequenced from a single sample in a study of T cell repertoires in cytomegalovirus infection. One entry per CDR3 protein results from TCRdb running MiXCR on the reads. The data show about 440,000 distinct CDR3 sequences, with about 33% seen just once and approximately 14% held by the top ten. Input material: PBMCs. These TCRs come from a human donor in good health (CMV status not recorded). Some clones in this sample may be carry-over from other donors' samples.

Concerning this clonotype itself: One junction end does not reproduce the germline sequence, and a read error may be involved. J is TRBJ2-7 and V is TRBV7-2, with no clear D. The length of the CDR3 is 14 residues. Looked up from germline, CDR1 is SGHTA and CDR2 is FQGNSA. The CDR3 sequence: CASRPRTAVYEKYF. The CDR3 DNA reads as TGTGCCAGCAGACCCCGGACGGCAGTCTACGAGAAGTACTTC.

This chain uses TRBV7-4 with TRBJ1-3, with D possibly TRBD1 on 5 matching bases. CDR1 and CDR2 (germline): SGHVT, SQSDAQ. The V end lost 3 bases, the J end lost 0 bases, and 9 bases lay between the germline ends. This CDR3 is 15 amino acids long. The DNA for the CDR3 is TGTGCCAGCAGCTTCGGACACTACTCTGGAAACACCATATATTTT. Its protein product is CASSFGHYSGNTIYF.

CDR3: CASSQDRRGFPEAFF. CDR3 DNA: TGCGCCAGCAGCCAAGATAGGCGTGGGTTCCCTGAAGCTTTCTTT. The chain combines TRBV4-1 with TRBJ1-1, with unresolved D. V was shortened by 0 bases and J by 6 bases, with 14 bases between the two germline ends. The CDR3 consists of 15 residues. Germline CDR1 is MGHRA and CDR2 is YSYEKL.

This clonotype was seen only a few times. The J gene is TRBJ2-7, the V gene TRBV12-3 or TRBV12-4, with 9 positions matching TRBD1. V shed 6 bases and J 2 bases; nucleotides not matched to a gene: 8. This CDR3 region has 15 residues. DNA of the CDR3: TGTGCCAGCAGCTTGAACAGGGGGCCACCCTACGAGCAGTACTTC. This translates into CASSLNRGPPYEQYF.

This chain uses TRBV5-4 with TRBJ1-1; D uncertain. There are 13 residues in the CDR3. The ends were cut back, 4 bases at V and 1 base at J, with 8 bases in the middle. Germline V gives CDR1 SGHNT, CDR2 YYREEE (reference sequence). The CDR3 protein is CASSPWENTEAFF. The CDR3 region has the DNA TGTGCCAGCAGCCCCTGGGAGAACACTGAAGCTTTCTTT. The full variable domain, in which reference TRBV5-4 and TRBJ1-1 provide the parts outside the CDR3, is ETGVTQSPTHLIKTRGQQVTLRCSSQSGHNTVSWYQQALGQGPQFIFQYYREEENGRGNFPPRFSGLQFPNYSSELNVNALELDDSALYLCASSPWENTEAFFGQGTRLTVV.

This clonotype occurred a few times. The J gene is TRBJ2-5, the V gene TRBV28; D remains ambiguous. The ends were cut back, 4 bases at V and 2 bases at J, with 14 bases in the middle. The CDR3 is made up of 15 amino acids. Germline-derived CDR1 and CDR2 are MDHEN and SYDVKM. CDR3 protein: CASSSVWAPQETQYF. The CDR3 DNA sequence: TGTGCCAGCAGTTCCGTTTGGGCCCCGCAAGAGACCCAGTACTTC.

Many counts were recorded for this clonotype. The gene calls are TRBV7-2 and TRBJ2-4; D is unclear. V lost 1 base, J lost 5 bases, and 12 bases lay in between. From germline, CDR1 is SGHTA and CDR2 FQGNSA. The CDR3 has 15 residues. For the CDR3, the DNA is TGTGCCAGCAGCTTAGGTGGGCCCGGACAAAACATTCAGTACTTC. Residues: CASSLGGPGQNIQYF.

About this clonotype itself: A much more abundant neighbour one base away suggests this may be a read error. The missing conserved phenylalanine or tryptophan at the end of this CDR3 makes a read error likely. The chain is built from TRBV7-9 and TRBJ2-5, with TRBD2 matching over 9 bases. V was pared by 5 bases and J by 5 bases, with 9 bases of the junction left unmatched. Germline-derived CDR1 and CDR2 are SEHNR and FQNEAQ (reference sequence). The CDR3 length is 15 residues. For the CDR3, the DNA is TGTGCCAGCAGCAGGGAAGCGGGGGGATCGGAGACCCAGTACTTA. Translation: CASSREAGGSETQYL.

Details on this clonotype: Possible read error: a much larger clone is one base away. The chain employs TRBV7-2 and TRBJ1-5; 7 nucleotides agree with TRBD1. CDR1 SGHTA and CDR2 FQGNSA come from the germline V gene. This CDR3 contains 15 residues. The CDR3 DNA sequence: TGTGCCAGCAGCTTATCACAGGGGAGCAAACAGCCCCAGCATTTT. Encoded protein: CASSLSQGSKQPQHF. Together with reference TRBV7-2 and TRBJ1-5, the CDR3 gives the full variable domain: GAGVSQSPSNKVTEKGKDVELRCDPISGHTALYWYRQSLGQGLEFLIYFQGNSAPDKSGLPSDRFSAERTGGSVSTLTIQRTQQEDSAVYLCASSLSQGSKQPQHFGDGTRLSIL.

The chain recombines TRBV7-9 with TRBJ2-7; D is unresolved. V lost 2 bases to trimming and J lost 5 bases, with 10 bases between them. Germline-derived CDR1 and CDR2 are SEHNR and FQNEAQ (reference sequence). The length of the CDR3 is 13 residues. This CDR3 is CASSLRNSDEQYF. The CDR3 DNA sequence: TGTGCCAGCAGCTTAAGAAATTCTGACGAGCAGTACTTC.

The V gene is TRBV5-1, the J gene TRBJ1-1, with D perhaps matching TRBD1 (5 bases). The CDR3 is 15 amino acids. Germline-derived CDR1 and CDR2 are SGHRS and YFSETQ. V dropped 4 bases and J dropped 1 base, with 14 bases sitting between them. For the CDR3, the DNA is TGCGCCAGCAGCAGGGACTTTCTCTCGAACACTGAAGCTTTCTTT. Amino acids: CASSRDFLSNTEAFF.

CDR3 bases: TGTGCCAGCTCACGATCCGGGACAAACTTGAACACTGAAGCTTTCTTT. Its protein product is CASSRSGTNLNTEAFF. The rearrangement links TRBV18 to TRBJ1-1; a possible D gene is TRBD1 (6 bases). The V gene's germline CDR1 is KGHSH and CDR2 LQKENI. Trimming removed 4 bases from V and 0 bases from J, with 15 bases in between. The CDR3 is made up of 16 amino acids.

The chain uses TRBV20-1 and TRBJ1-4; D gene ambiguous. Germline V gene sequence: CDR1 DFQATT, CDR2 SNEGSKA (reference sequence). Trimming removed 0 bases at V and 4 bases at J, with 12 bases between. The CDR3 consists of 15 residues. CDR3 nucleotide sequence: TGCAGTGCTAGAGATGGAGGCCAGTTTAATGAAAAACTGTTTTTT. It yields the protein CSARDGGQFNEKLFF.

The chain is built from TRBV5-1 and TRBJ1-1; perhaps TRBD1 as D (5 bases). Trimming took 0 bases from V and 1 from J, leaving 10 bases between them. CDR3 size: 15 residues. Germline assignment: CDR1 SGHRS and CDR2 YFSETQ. The CDR3 bases are TGCGCCAGCAGCTTGGGGGGACGGACGAACACTGAAGCTTTCTTT. This translates into CASSLGGRTNTEAFF.

As to this clonotype: Germline and junction disagree at one end, which may indicate a read error. The chain couples TRBV15 to TRBJ2-1; perhaps D is TRBD1 or TRBD2 (5 bases each). Germline V gene data show CDR1 as LNHNV and CDR2 as YYDKDF (reference sequence). The CDR3 runs 15 residues. The CDR3 DNA is TGTGCCACCAGACCCCCAGGGAGCTCCTACAAGGAGCAGTTCTTC. This codes for CATRPPGSSYKEQFF.

Worth noting for this clonotype: This may stem from a read error, because a much larger clone lies one nucleotide away. CDR3 loop: CASRFPGGVTDTQYF. In DNA, the CDR3 is TGTGCCAGCAGGTTCCCGGGGGGCGTTACAGATACGCAGTATTTT. The V gene is TRBV12-3 or TRBV12-4, the J gene TRBJ2-3, with D possibly matching TRBD2 (7 bases). This CDR3 region has 15 residues. Trimming removed 6 bases from V and 3 bases from J, with 16 bases in between.

Ten or more counts support this clonotype. CDR3 sequence (DNA): TGTGCCAGCAGCTTAGAGGGCGGGGGGGCGTACAATGAGCAGTTCTTC. Amino acids: CASSLEGGGAYNEQFF. The chain carries TRBV7-2 and TRBJ2-1, with TRBD2 matching 9 bases. Germline CDR1 reads SGHTA; CDR2 reads FQGNSA. Trimming removed 1 base from V and 4 bases from J; junction bases left unmatched: 5. This CDR3 is built from 16 residues.

V gene TRBV5-1 combines with J gene TRBJ2-5; 9 bases match TRBD1. The germline V gene has CDR1 SGHRS and CDR2 YFSETQ. The CDR3 runs to 15 residues. Losses at the gene ends were 4 bases for V and 4 bases for J; bases not matched to a gene: 8. CDR3 bases: TGCGCCAGCAGCCCCCGGACAGGGGTAGGAGAGACCCAGTACTTC. Its translation is CASSPRTGVGETQYF.

This clonotype was detected a few times. This sequence joins TRBV10-3 and TRBJ2-3; D not resolved. Per the germline V gene, CDR1 is ENHRY and CDR2 is SYGVKD. There are 12 residues in the CDR3. Trimming stripped 6 bases from V and 4 bases from J, with 8 bases between. This CDR3 is CAISEVSDTQYF. Here the CDR3 DNA reads TGTGCCATCAGCGAAGTCTCAGATACGCAGTATTTT.

The V call is TRBV19, the J call TRBJ2-3; D may be TRBD1 (6 bases). Germline loops: CDR1 LNHDA, CDR2 SQIVND (reference sequence). The CDR3 extends over 15 amino acids. V gave up 2 bases and J gave up 1 base, with 10 bases separating them. CDR3 sequence: CASSIMAGGTDTQYF. In DNA form, the CDR3 reads TGTGCCAGTAGTATAATGGCAGGGGGCACAGATACGCAGTATTTT.

This clonotype was seen only a few times. The V and J genes are TRBV19 and TRBJ2-6, with D unresolved. Trimming cost V 6 bases and J 2 bases, with 11 bases left between them. The V gene's germline CDR1 is LNHDA and CDR2 SQIVND (reference sequence). This CDR3 spans 15 amino acids. The CDR3 loop is CASSLTYTGANVLTF. DNA of the CDR3: TGTGCCAGTAGCCTCACCTATACTGGGGCCAACGTCCTGACTTTC. The full variable domain, in which reference TRBV19 and TRBJ2-6 provide the parts outside the CDR3, is DGGITQSPKYLFRKEGQNVTLSCEQNLNHDAMYWYRQDPGQGLRLIYYSQIVNDFQKGDIAEGYSVSREKKESFPLTVTSAQKNPTAFYLCASSLTYTGANVLTFGAGSRLTVL.

In its sample, this clonotype was seen many times. The chain recombines TRBV7-2 with TRBJ2-7; D is unresolved. CDR1 is SGHTA, CDR2 FQGNSA, per germline. This CDR3 is built from 12 residues. V gave up 2 bases and J gave up 5 bases, with 7 bases separating them. Here the CDR3 reads CASSLRVDEQYF. CDR3 coding DNA: TGTGCCAGCAGCTTAAGGGTGGACGAGCAGTACTTC.

This chain connects TRBV28 to TRBJ2-2; 7 positions match TRBD1. Germline V lookup: CDR1 MDHEN, CDR2 SYDVKM. Unmatched junction bases numbered 14, after V lost 5 bases and J lost 5 bases. The length of the CDR3 is 17 residues. CDR3 coding DNA: TGTGCCAGCAGTGCCTCGGGACAGCCTCGTAAGACCGGGGAGCTGTTTTTT. Translation: CASSASGQPRKTGELFF.

This chain joins TRBV29-1 and TRBJ2-7; TRBD2 agrees at 10 bases. This CDR3 has 16 amino acids. J gave up 1 base and V 4 bases, and 10 bases lay outside the gene matches. In germline, CDR1 is SQVTM, CDR2 ANQGSEA. The CDR3 DNA is TGCAGCGTTGTTCAGCCTAGCGGGGGTATTTCCTACGAGCAGTACTTC. It specifies CSVVQPSGGISYEQYF.

Of note for this clonotype: A much larger clone sits a single nucleotide away, making a read error possible. The J gene is TRBJ1-3, the V gene TRBV7-2, with a weak D call TRBD1 (6 bases). The CDR3 has 15 amino acids. The germline V gene encodes CDR1 SGHTA and CDR2 FQGNSA. CDR3 coding DNA: TGTGCCAGCAGCGTAGCGCAGGGGTTGTTTAACACCATATATTTT. Protein sequence: CASSVAQGLFNTIYF.

The chain recombines TRBV10-3 with TRBJ2-1; 7 positions match TRBD2. With 3 bases clipped from V and 6 bases from J, the junction kept 2 bases outside the gene matches. This CDR3 has 13 residues. Looked up from germline, CDR1 is ENHRY and CDR2 is SYGVKD. CDR3 sequence reads: CAISDSGGNEQFF. The CDR3 DNA is TGTGCCATCAGTGATTCGGGGGGCAATGAGCAGTTCTTC.

The V and J genes are TRBV5-1 and TRBJ1-1; D is unclear. Germline CDR1 reads SGHRS; CDR2 reads YFSETQ. V was trimmed by 0 bases and J by 0 bases, leaving 9 bases between them. This CDR3 comprises 15 residues. The CDR3 DNA sequence: TGCGCCAGCAGCTTGGCTGGAGAGTTGAACACTGAAGCTTTCTTT. As protein: CASSLAGELNTEAFF.

This clonotype turned up a few times. J is TRBJ2-3 and V is TRBV6-1; 11 bases align to TRBD2. The V gene's germline CDR1 is MNHNS and CDR2 SASEGT. The CDR3 is made up of 16 amino acids. J was trimmed by 6 bases and V by 6 bases; bases with no gene match: 11. The CDR3 nucleotides read TGTGCCAGCAGGCCGCTTAGCGGGGGGGCCGGGGATACGCAGTATTTT. It codes for CASRPLSGGAGDTQYF.

The chain employs TRBV11-2 and TRBJ1-1; 7 bases are shared with TRBD1. The germline V gene encodes CDR1 SGHAT and CDR2 FQNNGV. Trimming cost V 6 bases and J 8 bases; bases outside gene matches: 9. The CDR3 contains 13 residues. CDR3 region: CASSPNRDREAFF. CDR3 nucleotide sequence: TGTGCCAGCAGTCCCAACCGGGACAGAGAAGCTTTCTTT.

By share, this clonotype ranks as medium-sized. The CDR3 here is CASSFSGGSSYNEQFF. In DNA form, the CDR3 reads TGTGCCAGCAGCTTTAGTGGGGGAAGCTCCTACAATGAGCAGTTCTTC. The V call is TRBV7-8, the J call TRBJ2-1, with D perhaps TRBD1 or TRBD2 (5 bases each). V lost 3 bases to trimming and J lost 0 bases, with 12 bases between them. The CDR3 runs 16 residues. Germline values: CDR1 SGHVS, CDR2 FQNEAQ. The full variable domain, rest sourced from reference TRBV7-8 and TRBJ2-1, is GAGVSQSPRYKVAKRGQDVALRCDPISGHVSLFWYQQALGQGPEFLTYFQNEAQLDKSGLPSDRFFAERPEGSVSTLKIQRTQQEDSAVYLCASSFSGGSSYNEQFFGPGTRLTVL.